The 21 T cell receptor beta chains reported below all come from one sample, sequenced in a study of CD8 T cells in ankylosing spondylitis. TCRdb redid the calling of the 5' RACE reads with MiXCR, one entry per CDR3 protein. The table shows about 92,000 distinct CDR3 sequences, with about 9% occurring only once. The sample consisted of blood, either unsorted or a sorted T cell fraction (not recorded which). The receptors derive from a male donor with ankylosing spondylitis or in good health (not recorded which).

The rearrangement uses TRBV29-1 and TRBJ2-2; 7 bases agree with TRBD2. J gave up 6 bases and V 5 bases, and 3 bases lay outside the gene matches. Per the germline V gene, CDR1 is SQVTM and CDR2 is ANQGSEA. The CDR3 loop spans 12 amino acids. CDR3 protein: CSVRDYPGELFF. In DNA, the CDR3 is TGCAGCGTTCGGGACTACCCCGGGGAGCTGTTTTTT.

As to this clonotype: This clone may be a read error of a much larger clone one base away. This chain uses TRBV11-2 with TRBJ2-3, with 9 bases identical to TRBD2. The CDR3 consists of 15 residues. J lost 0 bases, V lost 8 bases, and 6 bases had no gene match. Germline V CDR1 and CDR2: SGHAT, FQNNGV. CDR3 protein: CASLAGTTSTDTQYF. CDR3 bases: TGTGCCAGCCTAGCGGGGACCACTAGCACAGATACGCAGTATTTT.

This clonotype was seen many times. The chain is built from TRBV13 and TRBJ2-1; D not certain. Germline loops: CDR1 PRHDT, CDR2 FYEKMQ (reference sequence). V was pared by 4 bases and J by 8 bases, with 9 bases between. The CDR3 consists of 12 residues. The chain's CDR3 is CASSSLTDEQFF. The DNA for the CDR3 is TGTGCCAGCAGCTCACTTACAGATGAGCAGTTCTTC.

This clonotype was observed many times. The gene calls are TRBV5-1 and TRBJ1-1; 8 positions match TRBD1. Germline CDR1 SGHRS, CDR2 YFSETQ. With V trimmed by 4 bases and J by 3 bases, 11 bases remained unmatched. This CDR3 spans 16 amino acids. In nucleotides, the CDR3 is TGCGCCAGCAGCGATTCCCCGGACAGGGAGGACACTGAAGCTTTCTTT. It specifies CASSDSPDREDTEAFF.

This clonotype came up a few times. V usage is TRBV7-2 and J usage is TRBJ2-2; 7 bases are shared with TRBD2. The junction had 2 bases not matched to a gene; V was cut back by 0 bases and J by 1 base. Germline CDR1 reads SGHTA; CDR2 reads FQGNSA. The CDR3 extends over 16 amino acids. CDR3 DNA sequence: TGTGCCAGCAGCTTAGCCGGCGGGGGGAACACCGGGGAGCTGTTTTTT. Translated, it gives CASSLAGGGNTGELFF. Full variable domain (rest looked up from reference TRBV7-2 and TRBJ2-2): GAGVSQSPSNKVTEKGKDVELRCDPISGHTALYWYRQSLGQGLEFLIYFQGNSAPDKSGLPSDRFSAERTGGSVSTLTIQRTQQEDSAVYLCASSLAGGGNTGELFFGEGSRLTVL.

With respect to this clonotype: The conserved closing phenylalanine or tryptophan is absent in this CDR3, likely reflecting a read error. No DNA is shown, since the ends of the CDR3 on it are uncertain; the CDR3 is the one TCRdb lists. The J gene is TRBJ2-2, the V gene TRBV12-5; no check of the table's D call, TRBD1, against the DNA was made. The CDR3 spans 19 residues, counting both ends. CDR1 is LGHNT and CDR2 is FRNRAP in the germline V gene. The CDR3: CLVVFTLGGRGAVLRGAAG.

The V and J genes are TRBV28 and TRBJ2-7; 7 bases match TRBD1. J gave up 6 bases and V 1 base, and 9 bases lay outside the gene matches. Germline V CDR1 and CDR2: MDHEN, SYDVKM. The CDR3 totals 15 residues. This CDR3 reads CASSLFGDSALEQYF. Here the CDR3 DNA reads TGTGCCAGCAGTTTATTTGGGGACAGCGCCCTCGAGCAGTACTTC.

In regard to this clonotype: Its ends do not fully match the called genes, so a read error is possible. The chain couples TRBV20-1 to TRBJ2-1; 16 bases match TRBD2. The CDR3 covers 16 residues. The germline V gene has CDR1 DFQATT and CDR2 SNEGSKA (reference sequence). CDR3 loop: CCAPGTSGGVYNEQFF. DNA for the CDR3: TGCTGTGCTCCCGGGACTAGCGGGGGGGTTTACAATGAGCAGTTCTTC.

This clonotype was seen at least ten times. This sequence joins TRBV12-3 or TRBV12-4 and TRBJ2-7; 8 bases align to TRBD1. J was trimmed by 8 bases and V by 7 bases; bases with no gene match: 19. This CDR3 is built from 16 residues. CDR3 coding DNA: TGTGCCAGCAACTCGAACCTCGGGACAGGCCCTAACAAGCAGTACTTC. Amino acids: CASNSNLGTGPNKQYF.

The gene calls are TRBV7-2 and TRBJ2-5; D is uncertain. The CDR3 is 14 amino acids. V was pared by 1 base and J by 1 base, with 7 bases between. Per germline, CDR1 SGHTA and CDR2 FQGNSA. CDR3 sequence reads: CASSLEGIQETQYF. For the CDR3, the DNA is TGTGCCAGCAGCTTAGAAGGCATCCAAGAGACCCAGTACTTC.

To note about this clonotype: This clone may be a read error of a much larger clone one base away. The CDR3 DNA follows: TGTGCCACCAGCTTAACGCGCGGGGGGGGCAGAGATACGCAGTATTTT. Protein sequence: CATSLTRGGGRDTQYF. The chain uses TRBV7-3 and TRBJ2-3, with 9 bases lining up with TRBD2. Germline V CDR1 and CDR2: SGHTA, FQGTGA. This CDR3 spans 16 amino acids.

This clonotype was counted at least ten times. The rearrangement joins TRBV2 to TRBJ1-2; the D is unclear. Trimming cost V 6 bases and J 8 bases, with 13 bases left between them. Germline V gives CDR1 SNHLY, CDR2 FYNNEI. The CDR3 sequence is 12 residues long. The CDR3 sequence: CASRRVIEGYTF. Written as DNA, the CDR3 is TGTGCCAGCAGAAGGGTAATCGAAGGCTACACCTTC.

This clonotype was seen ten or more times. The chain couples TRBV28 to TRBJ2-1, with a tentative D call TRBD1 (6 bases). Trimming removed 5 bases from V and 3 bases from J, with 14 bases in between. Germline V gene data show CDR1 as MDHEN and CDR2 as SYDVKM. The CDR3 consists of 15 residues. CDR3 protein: CASSTGQPYYNEQFF. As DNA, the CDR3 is TGTGCCAGCAGTACCGGACAGCCTTACTACAATGAGCAGTTCTTC.

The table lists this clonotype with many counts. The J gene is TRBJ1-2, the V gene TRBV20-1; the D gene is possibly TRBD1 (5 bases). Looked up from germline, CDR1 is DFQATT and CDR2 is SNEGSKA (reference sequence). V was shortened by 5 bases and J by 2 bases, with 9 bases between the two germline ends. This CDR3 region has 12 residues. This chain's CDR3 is CSAPGRNYGYTF. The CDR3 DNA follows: TGCAGTGCTCCAGGGCGCAACTATGGCTACACCTTC.

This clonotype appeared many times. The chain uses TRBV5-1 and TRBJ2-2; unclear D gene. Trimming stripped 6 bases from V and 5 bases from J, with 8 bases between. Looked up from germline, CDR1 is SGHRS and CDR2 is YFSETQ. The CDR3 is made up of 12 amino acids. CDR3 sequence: CASNPRTGELFF. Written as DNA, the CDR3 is TGCGCCAGCAACCCTAGGACCGGGGAGCTGTTTTTT.

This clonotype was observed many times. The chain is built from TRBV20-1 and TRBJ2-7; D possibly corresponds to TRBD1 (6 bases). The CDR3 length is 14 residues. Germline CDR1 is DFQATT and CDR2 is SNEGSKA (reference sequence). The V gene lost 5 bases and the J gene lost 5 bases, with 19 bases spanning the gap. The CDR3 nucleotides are TGCAGTGCTCACGACAGGCGTCTGATCCACGAGCAGTACTTC. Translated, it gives CSAHDRRLIHEQYF.

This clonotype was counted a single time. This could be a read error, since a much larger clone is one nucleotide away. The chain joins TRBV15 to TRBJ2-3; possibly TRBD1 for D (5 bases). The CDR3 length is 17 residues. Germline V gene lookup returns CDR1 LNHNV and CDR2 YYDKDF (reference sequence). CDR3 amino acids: CAASREIAGCRPDTQYF. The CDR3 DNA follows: TGTGCCGCCAGCAGAGAGATAGCAGGGTGCAGACCGGATACGCAGTATTTT.

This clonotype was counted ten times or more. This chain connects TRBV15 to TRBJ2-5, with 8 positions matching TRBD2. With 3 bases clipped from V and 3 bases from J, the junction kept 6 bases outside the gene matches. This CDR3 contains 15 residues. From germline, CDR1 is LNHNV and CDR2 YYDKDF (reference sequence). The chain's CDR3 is CATSSLSGVKETQYF. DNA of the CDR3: TGTGCCACCAGCAGCCTTAGCGGGGTCAAAGAGACCCAGTACTTC. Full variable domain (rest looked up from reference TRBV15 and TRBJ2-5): DAMVIQNPRYQVTQFGKPVTLSCSQTLNHNVMYWYQQKSSQAPKLLFHYYDKDFNNEADTPDNFQSRRPNTSFCFLDIRSPGLGDTAMYLCATSSLSGVKETQYFGPGTRLLVL.

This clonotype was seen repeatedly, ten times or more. This CDR3 reads CASSLGSQGGRNTETQYF. The CDR3 nucleotides read TGCGCCAGCAGCTTGGGATCTCAGGGGGGCCGAAACACAGAGACCCAGTACTTC. This chain connects TRBV5-1 to TRBJ2-5, with D possibly being TRBD1 (7 bases). CDR3 size: 18 residues. Germline CDR1 and CDR2: SGHRS and YFSETQ. V was trimmed by 0 bases and J by 4 bases, leaving 22 bases between them.

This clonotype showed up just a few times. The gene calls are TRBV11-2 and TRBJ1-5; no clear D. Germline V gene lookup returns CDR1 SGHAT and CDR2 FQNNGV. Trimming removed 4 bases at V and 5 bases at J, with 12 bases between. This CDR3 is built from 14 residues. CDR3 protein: CASSSVPRHQPQHF. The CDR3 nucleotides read TGTGCCAGCAGCTCAGTCCCCAGACATCAGCCCCAGCATTTT. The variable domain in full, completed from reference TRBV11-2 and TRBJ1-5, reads EAGVAQSPRYKIIEKRQSVAFWCNPISGHATLYWYQQILGQGPKLLIQFQNNGVVDDSQLPKDRFSAERLKGVDSTLKIQPAKLEDSAVYLCASSSVPRHQPQHFGDGTRLSIL.

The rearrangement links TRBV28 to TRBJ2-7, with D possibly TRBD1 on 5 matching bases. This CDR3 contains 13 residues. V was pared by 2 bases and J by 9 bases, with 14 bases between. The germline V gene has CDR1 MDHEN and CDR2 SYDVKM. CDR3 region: CASSLPSQGTQYF. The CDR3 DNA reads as TGTGCCAGCAGTTTACCTTCGCAGGGTACGCAGTACTTC.